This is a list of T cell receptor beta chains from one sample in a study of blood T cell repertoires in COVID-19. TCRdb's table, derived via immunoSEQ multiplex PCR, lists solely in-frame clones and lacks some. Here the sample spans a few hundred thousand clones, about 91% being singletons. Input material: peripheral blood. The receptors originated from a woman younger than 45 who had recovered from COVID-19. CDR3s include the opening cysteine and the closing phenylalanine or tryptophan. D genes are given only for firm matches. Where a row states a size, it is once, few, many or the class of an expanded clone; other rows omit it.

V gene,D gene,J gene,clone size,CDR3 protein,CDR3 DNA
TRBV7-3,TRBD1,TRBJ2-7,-,CASSTRTGDEQYF,TGTGCCAGCAGCACCAGGACAGGGGACGAGCAGTACTTC
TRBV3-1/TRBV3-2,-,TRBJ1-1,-,CASSQEEGVAEAFF,TGTGCCAGCAGCCAAGAGGAAGGGGTCGCCGAAGCTTTCTTT
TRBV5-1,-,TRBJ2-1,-,CASSFRTAWDEQFF,TGCGCCAGCAGCTTCCGGACAGCCTGGGATGAGCAGTTCTTC
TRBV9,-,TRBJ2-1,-,CASSVRQTYNEQFF,TGTGCCAGCAGCGTACGACAGACCTACAATGAGCAGTTCTTC
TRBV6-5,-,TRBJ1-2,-,CASSAGAYGYTF,TGTGCCAGCAGCGCAGGGGCCTATGGCTACACCTTC
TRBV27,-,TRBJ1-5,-,CASSRANQPQHF,TGTGCCAGCAGCAGGGCTAATCAGCCCCAGCATTTT
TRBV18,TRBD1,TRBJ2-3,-,CASSPTGQGTRGTQYF,TGTGCCAGCTCACCCACGGGACAGGGGACACGAGGTACGCAGTATTTT
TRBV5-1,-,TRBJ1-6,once,CASSLSGGWFDSPLHF,TGCGCCAGCAGCTTGTCGGGGGGCTGGTTTGATTCACCCCTCCACTTT
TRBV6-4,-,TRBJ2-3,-,CASGRTGNRDTQYF,TGTGCCAGCGGGAGGACAGGCAACAGGGATACGCAGTATTTT
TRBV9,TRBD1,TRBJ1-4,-,CASSPRQGWTNEKLFF,TGTGCCAGCAGCCCGCGACAGGGCTGGACTAATGAAAAACTGTTTTTT
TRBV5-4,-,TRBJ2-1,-,CASSLALSSYNEQFF,TGTGCCAGCAGCCTCGCACTGAGCTCCTACAATGAGCAGTTCTTC
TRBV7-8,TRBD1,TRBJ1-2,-,CASSLLRQGNYGYTF,TGTGCCAGCAGCTTACTAAGACAGGGGAACTATGGCTACACCTTC
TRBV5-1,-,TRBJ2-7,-,CASSLAQGSEQYF,TGCGCCAGCAGCTTGGCTCAGGGAAGCGAGCAGTACTTC
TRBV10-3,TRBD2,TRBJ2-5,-,CAISPSGGLREETQYF,TGTGCCATCAGCCCTAGCGGGGGGCTGAGGGAAGAGACCCAGTACTTC
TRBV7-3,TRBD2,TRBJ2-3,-,CASSLGLAGPTDTQYF,TGTGCCAGCAGCTTAGGGCTAGCGGGGCCCACAGATACGCAGTATTTT
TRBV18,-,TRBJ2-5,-,CASFTKDTGQETQYF,TGTGCCAGCTTCACCAAAGATACAGGTCAAGAGACCCAGTACTTC
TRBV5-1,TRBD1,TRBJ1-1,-,CASSPQGQGGTEAFF,TGCGCCAGCAGCCCCCAGGGACAGGGGGGAACTGAAGCTTTCTTT
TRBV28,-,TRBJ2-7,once,CASSRGYEQYF,TGTGCCAGCAGTCGAGGGTACGAGCAGTACTTC
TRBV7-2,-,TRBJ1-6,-,CASSLLAYNSPLHF,TGTGCCAGCAGCTTATTAGCATATAATTCACCCCTCCACTTT
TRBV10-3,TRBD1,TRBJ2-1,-,CAISPGQGYNEQFF,TGTGCCATCAGCCCGGGACAGGGTTACAATGAGCAGTTCTTC
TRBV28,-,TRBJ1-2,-,CASSSRRGVNYGYTF,TGTGCCAGCAGCTCTCGACGGGGGGTCAACTATGGCTACACCTTC